This T cell receptor beta chain was obtained from a study of T cell responses to AZD1222 COVID-19 vaccine. On this clone itself: Its antigen is unknown.

Libraries were prepared by immunoSEQ multiplex PCR; TCRdb keeps only in-frame clonotypes and omits some of them. The sample carries 150,000 or so clones, 92% recorded once. Study results and caveats: After the peak T cell response, and only then, were repertoires sampled. AZD1222 recipients seropositive at baseline numbered only 6 or 7.

Pooled samples include second doses given at about 4 or 12 weeks. The source is an adult who received the AZD1222 COVID-19 vaccine. The input for sequencing was peripheral blood, taken 28 days after the second AZD1222 dose.

In DNA form, the CDR3 reads TGTGCCATCAGTGACCTTCAGGGGAAATACTATGGCTACACCTTC. Translated: CAISDLQGKYYGYTF. The chain joins TRBV10-3 to TRBJ1-2; a possible D gene is TRBD1 (6 bases). The V gene's germline CDR1 is ENHRY and CDR2 SYGVKD. There are 15 residues in the CDR3. Trimming left V 3 bases short and J 3 bases short, with 14 bases between.